The clone carrying this T cell receptor (beta chain) was observed a handful of times. Its antigen is unidentified. Method: immunoSEQ multiplex PCR; TCRdb's copy keeps in-frame clones and lacks some. Found here are over 75,000 clones, under 95% of them singletons; the top ten hold 0.33%. This sample was taken from a study of OX40 agonist ivuxolimab in advanced cancers. About the study: An anti-OX40 (CD134) antibody with agonistic activity, ivuxolimab, was administered to patients. Study-wide points: Clonal expansion from baseline to week 6 occurred in both CD4+ and CD8+ T cells.

The germline V gene has CDR1 MNHEY and CDR2 SVGAGI. V dropped 0 bases and J dropped 5 bases, with 7 bases sitting between them. The CDR3 length is 13 residues. The source material was CD4+ or CD8+ T cells sorted from blood, sampled in a trial of the OX40 agonist ivuxolimab. This receptor was obtained from an adult with an advanced solid tumor such as melanoma, head and neck, liver or kidney cancer. V and J are TRBV6-5 and TRBJ1-2; D remains ambiguous. The CDR3 nucleotides are TGTGCCAGCAGTTACTCGGCCGAATATGGCTACACCTTC. This codes for CASSYSAEYGYTF.